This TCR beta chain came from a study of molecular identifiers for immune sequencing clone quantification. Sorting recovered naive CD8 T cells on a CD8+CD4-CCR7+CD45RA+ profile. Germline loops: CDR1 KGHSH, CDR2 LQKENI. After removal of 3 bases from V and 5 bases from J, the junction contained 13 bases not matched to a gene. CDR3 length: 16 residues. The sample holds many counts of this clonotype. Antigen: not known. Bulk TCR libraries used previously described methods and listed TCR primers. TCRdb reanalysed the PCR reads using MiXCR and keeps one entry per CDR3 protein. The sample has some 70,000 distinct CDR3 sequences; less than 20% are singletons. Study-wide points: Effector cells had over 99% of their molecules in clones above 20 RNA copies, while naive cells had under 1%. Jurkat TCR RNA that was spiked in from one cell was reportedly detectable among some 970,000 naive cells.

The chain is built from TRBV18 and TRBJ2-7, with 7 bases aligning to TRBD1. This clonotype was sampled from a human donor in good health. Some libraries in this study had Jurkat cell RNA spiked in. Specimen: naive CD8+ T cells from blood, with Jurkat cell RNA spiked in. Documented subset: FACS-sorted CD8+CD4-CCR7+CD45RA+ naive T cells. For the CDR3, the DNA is TGTGCCAGCTCACCGAGGGGGCCCGATCTAGGGCACGAGCAGTACTTC. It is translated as CASSPRGPDLGHEQYF. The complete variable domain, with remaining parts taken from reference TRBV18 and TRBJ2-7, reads NAGVMQNPRHLVRRRGQEARLRCSPMKGHSHVYWYRQLPEEGLKFMVYLQKENIIDESGMPKERFSAEFPKEGPSILRIQQVVRGDSAAYFCASSPRGPDLGHEQYFGPGTRLTVT.